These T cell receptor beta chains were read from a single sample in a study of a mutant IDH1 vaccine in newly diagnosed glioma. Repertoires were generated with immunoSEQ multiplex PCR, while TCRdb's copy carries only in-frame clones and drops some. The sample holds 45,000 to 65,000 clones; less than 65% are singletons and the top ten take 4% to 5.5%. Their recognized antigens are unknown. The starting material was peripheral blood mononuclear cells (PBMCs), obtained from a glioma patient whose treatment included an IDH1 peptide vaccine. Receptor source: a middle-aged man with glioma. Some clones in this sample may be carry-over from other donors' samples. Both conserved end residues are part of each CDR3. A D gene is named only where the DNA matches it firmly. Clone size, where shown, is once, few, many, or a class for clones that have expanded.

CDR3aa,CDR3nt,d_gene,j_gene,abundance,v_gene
CASSLAGSRAEPQHF,TGTGCCAGCAGCTTAGCCGGCAGCCGAGCAGAGCCCCAGCATTTT,NA,TRBJ1-5,NA,TRBV7-2
CASSLFQRGVEDTQYF,TGCGCCAGCAGCTTGTTTCAGCGGGGGGTGGAGGATACGCAGTATTTT,TRBD2,TRBJ2-3,NA,TRBV5-1
CASSGPPGEQYF,TGCGCCAGCTCGGGACCACCTGGCGAGCAGTACTTC,NA,TRBJ2-7,NA,TRBV10-1
CASSSSGTAISYEQYF,TGTGCCAGCTCATCGTCCGGGACAGCGATCTCCTACGAGCAGTACTTC,TRBD1,TRBJ2-7,NA,TRBV18
CATSRDRGRGAKNIQYF,TGTGCCACCAGCAGAGATAGGGGCAGAGGGGCCAAAAACATTCAGTACTTC,NA,TRBJ2-4,NA,TRBV15
CASGPGTGDFSPLHF,TGTGCCAGCGGACCCGGGACAGGGGATTTCTCACCCCTCCACTTT,TRBD1,TRBJ1-6,once,TRBV6-5
CASKQGQGNTEAFF,TGCGCCAGCAAACAGGGACAGGGAAACACTGAAGCTTTCTTT,TRBD1,TRBJ1-1,NA,TRBV10-2
CASSQDLDGRLNQPQHF,TGTGCCAGCAGCCAAGATCTGGACGGGCGCCTCAATCAGCCCCAGCATTTT,NA,TRBJ1-5,NA,TRBV4-2
CASSLVAGTLSYEQYF,TGCGCCAGCAGCTTGGTTGCAGGGACCTTGTCCTACGAGCAGTACTTC,NA,TRBJ2-7,NA,TRBV5-1
CASSLAVGGGETQYF,TGCGCCAGCAGCTTGGCGGTTGGGGGTGGAGAGACCCAGTACTTC,NA,TRBJ2-5,NA,TRBV5-1